The rows below give T cell receptor beta chains drawn from one sample of a study of T cell responses to AZD1222 COVID-19 vaccine. Sequenced by immunoSEQ multiplex PCR; TCRdb stores in-frame clones only, minus some. The data hold some 91,000 clones, with approximately 94% observed a single time. The sample consisted of peripheral blood, taken on day 0 of AZD1222 vaccination. All receptors derive from an adult in good health. CDR3s include the opening cysteine and the closing phenylalanine or tryptophan. D genes are given only for firm matches. Expanded clones are given a class, and other clones once, few, many or no size at all.

j_call,v_call,clone_size,d_call,cdr3_nt,cdr3_aa
TRBJ2-1,TRBV6-5,NA,NA,TGTGCCAGCAGCCACAGGGTATGGAATGAGCAGTTCTTC,CASSHRVWNEQFF
TRBJ2-1,TRBV20-1,NA,TRBD1,TGCAGTGCTAGTTCCCTCACAGGGGGCACATACAATGAGCAGTTCTTC,CSASSLTGGTYNEQFF
TRBJ1-5,TRBV5-8,NA,NA,TGTGCCAGCAGCGACGCAGCCTATCAGCCCCAGCATTTT,CASSDAAYQPQHF
TRBJ1-1,TRBV24-1,NA,TRBD1,TGTGCCACCAGTGACTCCCAGGGGGCGGGCACTGAAGCTTTCTTT,CATSDSQGAGTEAFF
TRBJ2-7,TRBV4-1,NA,NA,TGCGCCAGCAGCCCTATCACCTACGAGCAGTACTTC,CASSPITYEQYF
TRBJ2-2,TRBV6-2/TRBV6-3,NA,TRBD2,TGTGCCAGCACCCCTAGCGGGCGTGACGGGGAGCTGTTTTTT,CASTPSGRDGELFF
TRBJ1-6,TRBV19,NA,NA,TGTGCCAGTAGCCCCGTAGTGGGGGGCAGGTCCTATAATTCACCCCTCCACTTT,CASSPVVGGRSYNSPLHF
TRBJ2-4,TRBV6-2/TRBV6-3,NA,NA,TGTGCCAGCAGTTACATGAACATTCAGTACTTC,CASSYMNIQYF
TRBJ2-5,TRBV5-6,NA,TRBD1,TGTGCCAGCAGCTTGGGTCCAGGGGGAGAGACCCAGTACTTC,CASSLGPGGETQYF
TRBJ2-1,TRBV6-2/TRBV6-3,NA,TRBD1,TGTGCCAGCAGTCGGTTGCACGGGACAGGGGATGAGCAGTTCTTC,CASSRLHGTGDEQFF
TRBJ2-1,TRBV6-2/TRBV6-3,NA,TRBD1,TGTGCCAGCAGTTACCCGGGGACAGGGATCGACAATGAGCAGTTCTTC,CASSYPGTGIDNEQFF
TRBJ2-3,TRBV6-4,NA,TRBD2,TGTGCCAGCAGTGAGGATCGGGGGGGCACAGATACGCAGTATTTT,CASSEDRGGTDTQYF
TRBJ2-7,TRBV7-2,NA,NA,TGTGCCAGCAGCTCTCACTACGAGCAGTACTTC,CASSSHYEQYF
TRBJ1-5,TRBV10-3,NA,NA,TGTGCCATCAGTGAGGGAGGGAATGTCAATCAGCCCCAGCATTTT,CAISEGGNVNQPQHF
TRBJ1-4,TRBV14,NA,NA,TGTGCCAGCAGCCAAGTGGGCGGGTCGAATGAAAAACTGTTTTTT,CASSQVGGSNEKLFF
TRBJ2-1,TRBV2,NA,TRBD2,TGTGCCAGCAGCGAGGGACTAGCGGGCTACAATGAGCAGTTCTTC,CASSEGLAGYNEQFF
TRBJ1-6,TRBV19,NA,TRBD1,TGTGCCAGTAGTATGGACAGGGGCCATGGGTCCTATAATTCACCCCTCCACTTT,CASSMDRGHGSYNSPLHF
TRBJ1-2,TRBV28,NA,NA,TGTGCCAGCAGTTTGGCAGGGGCCCACTATGGCTACACCTTC,CASSLAGAHYGYTF
TRBJ1-2,TRBV24-1,once,NA,TGTGCCACCAGTGACAGGGGTAACGGCTACACCTTC,CATSDRGNGYTF
TRBJ1-6,TRBV7-2,NA,NA,TGTGCCAGCAGCTTGTTGGGGGCGGCTTCACCCCTCCACTTT,CASSLLGAASPLHF
TRBJ1-5,TRBV7-9,NA,NA,TGTGCCAGCAGCTTACGGGACCCTTTTAGCAATCAGCCCCAGCATTTT,CASSLRDPFSNQPQHF
TRBJ2-1,TRBV7-3,NA,NA,TGTGCCAGCAGCTCCAAGGGGGGCTACAATGAGCAGTTCTTC,CASSSKGGYNEQFF
TRBJ1-1,TRBV5-4,NA,TRBD1,TGTGCCAGCAGCTTGGCCTCGGGACAGGTTATGAACACTGAAGCTTTCTTT,CASSLASGQVMNTEAFF
TRBJ1-2,TRBV5-4,NA,NA,TGTGCCAGCAGCTTGTTTAGGGGGGGGACCGATGGCTACACCTTC,CASSLFRGGTDGYTF
TRBJ2-7,TRBV9,NA,TRBD1,TGTGCCAGCAGCCTGGGGACAGGGAGCTACGAGCAGTACTTC,CASSLGTGSYEQYF
TRBJ2-4,TRBV7-3,NA,TRBD1,TGTGCCAGCAGCCGGCGAGGCGCAGGGGGCATTCAGTACTTC,CASSRRGAGGIQYF
TRBJ1-5,TRBV2,NA,NA,TGTGCCAGCAGGTCGGTGAGCAATCAGCCCCAGCATTTT,CASRSVSNQPQHF
TRBJ1-1,TRBV7-9,NA,NA,TGTGCCAGCAGCTCAACAAGGAACACTGAAGCTTTCTTT,CASSSTRNTEAFF
TRBJ1-2,TRBV28,once,NA,TGTGCCAGCAGCCTCGCGCGAGGGAGGGATGGCTACACCTTC,CASSLARGRDGYTF
TRBJ1-1,TRBV27,once,TRBD1,TGTGCCAGCAGTTCTCCAACCCGGGACAGGGTCACTGAAGCTTTCTTT,CASSSPTRDRVTEAFF
TRBJ1-5,TRBV7-8,NA,NA,TGTGCCAGCAGCCCCCGAAGTACGAGTCCCCAGCATTTT,CASSPRSTSPQHF
TRBJ1-2,TRBV24-1,NA,NA,TGTGCCACCAGTGATATCGCTCCAGGGCACCCATGGGGAGGTGGCTACACCTTC,CATSDIAPGHPWGGGYTF
TRBJ2-7,TRBV15,NA,NA,TGTGCCACCAGCAGACCGGACACCTTCTCCTACGAGCAGTACTTC,CATSRPDTFSYEQYF
TRBJ1-1,TRBV7-9,NA,NA,TGTGCCAGCAGCGGACGGTTTAACACTGAAGCTTTCTTT,CASSGRFNTEAFF
TRBJ2-2,TRBV6-1,once,NA,TGTGCCAGCAGTGAAGAGGCAGTATGGAACACCGGGGAGCTGTTTTTT,CASSEEAVWNTGELFF
TRBJ2-2,TRBV3-1/TRBV3-2,NA,TRBD1,TGTGCCAGCAGCGGAAGACAGGGGGATTTCGCCGGGGAGCTGTTTTTT,CASSGRQGDFAGELFF
TRBJ1-2,TRBV30,NA,NA,TGTGCCTGGAGTCCAGGGCGCTATGGCTACACCTTC,CAWSPGRYGYTF
TRBJ1-6,TRBV5-8,NA,NA,TGTGCCAGCAGCTTACGGGCAGCGAGAAATTCACCCCTCCACTTT,CASSLRAARNSPLHF
TRBJ1-2,TRBV6-5,NA,NA,TGTGCCAGCACCCTCGCTCGCGGTGGCTACACCTTC,CASTLARGGYTF
TRBJ2-7,TRBV7-2,NA,TRBD2,TGTGCCAGCAGCTTAACTAGCGGAGCCTACGAGCAGTACTTC,CASSLTSGAYEQYF
TRBJ2-3,TRBV25-1,NA,TRBD2,TGTGCCAGCAGTGAAGGGGGGGGTACGCAGTATTTT,CASSEGGGTQYF
TRBJ2-5,TRBV6-2/TRBV6-3,NA,TRBD1,TGTGCCAGCAGTCAGACAGGGGGACTTAAAGAGACCCAGTACTTC,CASSQTGGLKETQYF
TRBJ1-5,TRBV27,NA,NA,TGTGCCAGCAGTTTGAGGGGTCATCAGCCCCAGCATTTT,CASSLRGHQPQHF
TRBJ2-3,TRBV7-8,once,TRBD1,TGTGCCAGCAGCTTTGGGACAGGGCTCACAGATACGCAGTATTTT,CASSFGTGLTDTQYF
TRBJ1-1,TRBV24-1,NA,NA,TGTGCCACCAGTGAATCGGGAAACACTGAAGCTTTCTTT,CATSESGNTEAFF
TRBJ2-3,TRBV24-1,NA,TRBD1,TGTGCCACCAGTGACCCGGGACAGGGGTCTATAGATACGCAGTATTTT,CATSDPGQGSIDTQYF
TRBJ2-7,TRBV28,NA,NA,TGTGCCAGCAGCGTAGGGTGGGATTACGAGCAGTACTTC,CASSVGWDYEQYF
TRBJ2-1,TRBV11-2,NA,TRBD2,TGTGCCAGCAGCTCCCCGACTAGCGGGGGGAATAAAAACTACAATGAGCAGTTCTTC,CASSSPTSGGNKNYNEQFF
TRBJ2-2,TRBV19,NA,TRBD1,TGTGCCAGTAGTATAGCCCGGGACAGCGGGGAGCTGTTTTTT,CASSIARDSGELFF